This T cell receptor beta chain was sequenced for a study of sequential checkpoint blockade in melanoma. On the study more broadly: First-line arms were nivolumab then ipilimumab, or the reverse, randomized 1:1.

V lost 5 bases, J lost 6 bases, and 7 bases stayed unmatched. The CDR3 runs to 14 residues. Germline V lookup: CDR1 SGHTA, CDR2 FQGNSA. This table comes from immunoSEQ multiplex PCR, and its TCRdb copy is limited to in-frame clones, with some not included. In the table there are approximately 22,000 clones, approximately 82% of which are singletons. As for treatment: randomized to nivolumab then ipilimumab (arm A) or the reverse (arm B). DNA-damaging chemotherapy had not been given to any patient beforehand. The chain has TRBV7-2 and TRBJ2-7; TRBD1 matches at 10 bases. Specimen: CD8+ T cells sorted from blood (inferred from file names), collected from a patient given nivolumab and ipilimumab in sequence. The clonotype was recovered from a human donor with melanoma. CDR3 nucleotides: TGTGCCAGCAGCGTTGACAGGGGGCAGTCCGAGCAGTACTTC. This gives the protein CASSVDRGQSEQYF.